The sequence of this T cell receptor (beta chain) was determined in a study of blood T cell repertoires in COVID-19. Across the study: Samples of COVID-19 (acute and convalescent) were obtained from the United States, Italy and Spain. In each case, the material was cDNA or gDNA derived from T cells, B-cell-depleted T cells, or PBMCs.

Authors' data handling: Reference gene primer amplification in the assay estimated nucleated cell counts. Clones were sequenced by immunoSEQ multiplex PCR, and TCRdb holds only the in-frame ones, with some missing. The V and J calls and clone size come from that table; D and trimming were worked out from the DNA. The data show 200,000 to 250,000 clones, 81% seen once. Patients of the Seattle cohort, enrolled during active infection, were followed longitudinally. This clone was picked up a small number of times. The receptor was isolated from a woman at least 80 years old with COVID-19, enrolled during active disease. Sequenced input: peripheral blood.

CDR3 DNA sequence: TGTGCCAGCAGTTTACGGGGGTCCCCTTTCACCGGGGAGCTGTTTTTT. It yields the protein CASSLRGSPFTGELFF. The chain recombines TRBV27 with TRBJ2-2; tentatively, D is TRBD2 (6 bases). Germline lookup yields CDR1 MNHEY and CDR2 SMNVEV (reference sequence). V shed 2 bases and J shed 4 bases, with 14 bases lying between them. The CDR3 is made up of 16 amino acids.